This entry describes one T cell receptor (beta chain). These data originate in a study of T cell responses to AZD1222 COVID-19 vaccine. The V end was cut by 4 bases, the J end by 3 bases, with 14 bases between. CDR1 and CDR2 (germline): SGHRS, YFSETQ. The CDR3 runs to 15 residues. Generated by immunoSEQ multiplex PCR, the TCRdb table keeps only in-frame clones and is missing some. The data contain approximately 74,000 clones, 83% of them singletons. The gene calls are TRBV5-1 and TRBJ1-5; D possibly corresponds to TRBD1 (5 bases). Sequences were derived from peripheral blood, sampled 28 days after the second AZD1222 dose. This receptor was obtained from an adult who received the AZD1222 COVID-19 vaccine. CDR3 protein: CASSPTPGTNQPQHF. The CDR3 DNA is TGCGCCAGCAGCCCGACCCCAGGGACCAATCAGCCCCAGCATTTT.